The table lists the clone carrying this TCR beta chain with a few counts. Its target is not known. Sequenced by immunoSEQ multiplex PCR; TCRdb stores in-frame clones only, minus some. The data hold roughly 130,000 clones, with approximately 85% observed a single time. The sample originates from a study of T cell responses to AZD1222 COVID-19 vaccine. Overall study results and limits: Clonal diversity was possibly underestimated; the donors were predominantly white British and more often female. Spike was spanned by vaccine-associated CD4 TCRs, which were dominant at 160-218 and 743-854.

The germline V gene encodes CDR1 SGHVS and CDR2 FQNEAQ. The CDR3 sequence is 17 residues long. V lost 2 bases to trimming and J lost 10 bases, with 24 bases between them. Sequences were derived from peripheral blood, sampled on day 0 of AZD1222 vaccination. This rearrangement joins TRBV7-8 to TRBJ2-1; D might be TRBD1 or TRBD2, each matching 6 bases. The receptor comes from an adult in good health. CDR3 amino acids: CASSLIPGIRGLGEQFF. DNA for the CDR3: TGTGCCAGCAGCTTAATCCCGGGTATTCGGGGGCTAGGCGAGCAGTTCTTC.